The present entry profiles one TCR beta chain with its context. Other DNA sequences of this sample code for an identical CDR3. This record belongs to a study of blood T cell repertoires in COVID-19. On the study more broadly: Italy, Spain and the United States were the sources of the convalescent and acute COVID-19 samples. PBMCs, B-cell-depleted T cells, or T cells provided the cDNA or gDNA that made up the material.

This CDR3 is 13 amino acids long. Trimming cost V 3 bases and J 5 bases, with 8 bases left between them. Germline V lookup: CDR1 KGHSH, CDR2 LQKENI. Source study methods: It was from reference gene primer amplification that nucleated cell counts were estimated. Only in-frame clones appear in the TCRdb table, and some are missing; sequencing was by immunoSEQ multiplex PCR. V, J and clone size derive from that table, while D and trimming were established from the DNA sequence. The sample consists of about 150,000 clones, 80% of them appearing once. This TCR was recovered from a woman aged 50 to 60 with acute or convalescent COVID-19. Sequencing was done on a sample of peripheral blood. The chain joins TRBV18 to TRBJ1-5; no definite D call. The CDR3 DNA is TGTGCCAGCTCACCGGGCAGAGATCAGCCCCAGCATTTT. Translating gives CASSPGRDQPQHF.